This entry is about one TCR beta chain. This record comes from a study of blood T cell repertoires in COVID-19. TCRdb's copy holds only in-frame clones and misses some; the assay was immunoSEQ multiplex PCR. The sample shows some 110,000 clones, roughly 80% of them seen only once. Between the trimmed V and J ends, which lost 8 bases and 5 bases, there was a span of 15 bases. The CDR3 sequence is 13 residues long. Per germline, CDR1 MNHEY and CDR2 SVGAGI. The V and J genes are TRBV6-5 and TRBJ1-2; D gene unclear. Specimen: peripheral blood. The TCR originated in a man aged 30 to 39 with acute or convalescent COVID-19. The CDR3: CASWRLGPYGYTF. In nucleotides, the CDR3 is TGTGCCAGCTGGAGGTTAGGACCTTATGGCTACACCTTC.